Below are 19 T cell receptor beta chains sequenced from a single sample in a study of shared clonotypes between healthy human individuals. Only in-frame clones appear in the TCRdb table, and some are missing; sequencing was by immunoSEQ multiplex PCR. The table has about 2.1 million clones, just over 90% seen once. Positively selected for CCR7, the CD45RO-negative cells used as naive CD8 cells excluded terminally differentiated effector memory CD45RA+ cells. The sequenced material came from naive CD8+ T cells from PBMCs. The origin of the receptors is a man aged 18 to 35 in good health. Some clones in this sample may be carry-over from other donors' samples.

The rearrangement joins TRBV27 to TRBJ2-2; TRBD1 matches at 9 bases. Per the germline V gene, CDR1 is MNHEY and CDR2 is SMNVEV (reference sequence). With 4 bases clipped from V and 4 bases from J, the junction kept 16 bases outside the gene matches. CDR3 length equals 19 residues. CDR3: CASSYLGTGHSPGTGELFF. For the CDR3, the DNA is TGTGCCAGCAGTTACCTCGGGACAGGGCACTCGCCCGGCACCGGGGAGCTGTTTTTT.

The chain has TRBV7-6 and TRBJ2-3, with 9 bases matching TRBD2. This CDR3 is built from 16 residues. The germline V gene encodes CDR1 SGHVS and CDR2 FNYEAQ. Losses at the gene ends were 5 bases for V and 0 bases for J; bases not matched to a gene: 6. In nucleotides, the CDR3 is TGTGCCAGCAGCATCCTTCTAGCGGGAAGCACAGATACGCAGTATTTT. Protein sequence: CASSILLAGSTDTQYF. The full variable domain, with the rest looked up from reference TRBV7-6 and TRBJ2-3, is GAGVSQSPRYKVTKRGQDVALRCDPISGHVSLYWYRQALGQGPEFLTYFNYEAQQDKSGLPNDRFSAERPEGSISTLTIQRTEQRDSAMYRCASSILLAGSTDTQYFGPGTRLTVL.

The rearrangement uses TRBV14 and TRBJ2-3; TRBD2 aligns across 9 bases. This CDR3 contains 16 residues. CDR1 and CDR2 from the germline V gene are SGHDN and FVKESK. J was trimmed by 6 bases and V by 6 bases; bases with no gene match: 13. Here the CDR3 reads CASSERGGASKDTQYF. CDR3 bases: TGTGCCAGCAGTGAGCGCGGGGGGGCAAGTAAGGATACGCAGTATTTT.

The V gene is TRBV9, the J gene TRBJ2-7, with 8 bases that match TRBD2. J lost 0 bases, V lost 4 bases, and 6 bases had no gene match. CDR1 SGDLS and CDR2 YYNGEE come from the germline V gene. This CDR3 spans 15 amino acids. CDR3 loop: CASSPGGAPSYEQYF. CDR3 DNA sequence: TGTGCCAGCAGCCCGGGGGGGGCCCCCTCCTACGAGCAGTACTTC.

The rearrangement uses TRBV13 and TRBJ2-7; possibly TRBD2 for D (5 bases). V was clipped by 2 bases and J by 2 bases, with 10 bases between them. The germline V gene encodes CDR1 PRHDT and CDR2 FYEKMQ (reference sequence). The CDR3 totals 14 residues. CDR3 DNA sequence: TGTGCCAGCAGCTTACGACTATTTCCCTACGAGCAGTACTTC. Translated, it gives CASSLRLFPYEQYF.

The chain combines TRBV6-5 with TRBJ2-3; the match to TRBD2 covers 10 bases. Germline lookup yields CDR1 MNHEY and CDR2 SVGAGI. CDR3 length: 15 amino acids. J gave up 4 bases and V 5 bases, and 6 bases lay outside the gene matches. The CDR3 is CASSASGSYSDTQYF. The CDR3 DNA is TGTGCCAGCAGTGCTAGCGGGAGTTACTCAGATACGCAGTATTTT.

The J gene is TRBJ1-1, the V gene TRBV28; D may be TRBD1 (5 bases). From germline, CDR1 is MDHEN and CDR2 SYDVKM. Trimming removed 6 bases at V and 4 bases at J, with 18 bases between. This CDR3 spans 15 amino acids. The CDR3 loop reads CASSTPRVRGTEAFF. CDR3 coding DNA: TGTGCCAGCAGCACCCCGCGGGTTAGGGGCACTGAAGCTTTCTTT.

The count of this clone is one. The chain couples TRBV6-1 to TRBJ1-3, with unresolved D. The germline V and J ends were trimmed by 8 bases and 1 base, with 12 bases remaining between them. Germline V lookup: CDR1 MNHNS, CDR2 SASEGT. CDR3 size: 14 residues. The CDR3 region has the DNA TGTGCCAGCTTGCCGGTCCCTTCTGGAAACACCATATATTTT. Residues: CASLPVPSGNTIYF.

The rearrangement joins TRBV9 to TRBJ2-1; TRBD2 is a possible D gene (5 bases). V dropped 0 bases and J dropped 0 bases, with 13 bases sitting between them. The V gene's germline CDR1 is SGDLS and CDR2 YYNGEE. The CDR3 is 17 amino acids. The CDR3 bases are TGTGCCAGCAGCGTAGCTAAAGTTGGGAGCTCCTACAATGAGCAGTTCTTC. Translation: CASSVAKVGSSYNEQFF.

In its sample, this clone was seen once. A much larger clone differs by one base, so this may be a read error. The same CDR3 can be traced to other DNA sequences in this sample. This chain connects TRBV7-9 to TRBJ2-7; D not resolved. This CDR3 comprises 11 residues. Per germline, CDR1 SEHNR and CDR2 FQNEAQ (reference sequence). V was shortened by 2 bases and J by 4 bases, with 3 bases between the two germline ends. CDR3 region: CASSLSYEQYF. The DNA for the CDR3 is TGTGCCAGCAGCTTATCTTACGAGCAGTACTTC. Based on the CDR3 plus reference TRBV7-9 and TRBJ2-7, the full variable domain is DTGVSQNPRHKITKRGQNVTFRCDPISEHNRLYWYRQTLGQGPEFLTYFQNEAQLEKSRLLSDRFSAERPKGSFSTLEIQRTEQGDSAMYLCASSLSYEQYFGPGTRLTVT.

This clone appeared once. V gene TRBV5-1 combines with J gene TRBJ1-4; the D is unclear. The V gene lost 1 base and the J gene lost 2 bases, with 15 bases spanning the gap. This CDR3 has 17 amino acids. The V gene's germline CDR1 is SGHRS and CDR2 YFSETQ. This CDR3 is CASSLKGAHFTNEKLFF. The CDR3 nucleotides are TGCGCCAGCAGCTTGAAGGGTGCCCATTTTACTAATGAAAAACTGTTTTTT.

The rearrangement links TRBV6-6 to TRBJ1-5; D gene uncertain. The CDR3 totals 15 residues. CDR1 is MNHNY, CDR2 SVGAGI, per germline (reference sequence). Trimming shortened V by 6 bases and J by 9 bases, and 21 bases separated the two germline ends. This chain's CDR3 is CASSQSVGSRGPQHF. The CDR3 DNA follows: TGTGCCAGCAGCCAAAGCGTGGGGTCCCGAGGGCCCCAGCATTTT.

The gene calls are TRBV30 and TRBJ2-2; D unresolved. The V gene lost 8 bases and the J gene lost 0 bases, with 7 bases spanning the gap. Germline values: CDR1 GTSNPN, CDR2 SVGIG (reference sequence). The CDR3 is 12 amino acids. This CDR3 is CANIANTGELFF. The DNA for the CDR3 is TGTGCCAACATAGCGAACACCGGGGAGCTGTTTTTT.

The chain recombines TRBV4-3 with TRBJ1-2; D remains unclear. The CDR3 covers 15 residues. With 0 bases removed from V and 4 bases from J, the gap between germline ends came to 12 bases. The germline V gene encodes CDR1 LGHNA and CDR2 YSLEER. This CDR3 reads CASSQDVGGGYGYTF. The CDR3 nucleotides read TGCGCCAGCAGCCAAGATGTGGGTGGAGGCTATGGCTACACCTTC.

This clone was seen only once. CDR3 sequence (DNA): TGTGCCAGCAGTTCTCTAAGGGGGGCCTACGAGCAGTACTTC. Translation: CASSSLRGAYEQYF. The rearrangement uses TRBV27 and TRBJ2-7; D tentatively fits TRBD1 or TRBD2 (6 bases each). The CDR3 loop spans 14 amino acids. The germline V and J ends were trimmed by 4 bases and 2 bases, with 12 bases remaining between them. The germline V gene encodes CDR1 MNHEY and CDR2 SMNVEV (reference sequence).

V gene TRBV18 combines with J gene TRBJ2-1, with D uncertain. Germline values: CDR1 KGHSH, CDR2 LQKENI. The CDR3 runs 19 residues. V gave up 1 base and J gave up 7 bases, with 26 bases separating them. This CDR3 is CASSPLPGRVRPLGNEQFF. For the CDR3, the DNA is TGTGCCAGCTCACCACTCCCGGGTCGAGTGAGGCCCCTTGGGAATGAGCAGTTCTTC.

This chain joins TRBV28 and TRBJ1-5; weak D call: TRBD1 (5 bases). The CDR3 totals 14 residues. The V end was cut by 3 bases, the J end by 7 bases, with 13 bases between. CDR1 and CDR2 (germline): MDHEN, SYDVKM. The CDR3 loop is CASSLARGDQPQHF. The CDR3, as DNA: TGTGCCAGCAGTTTGGCAAGGGGAGACCAGCCCCAGCATTTT.

The genes are TRBV27 and TRBJ2-1; D might be TRBD2 (6 bases). Germline CDR1 MNHEY, CDR2 SMNVEV (reference sequence). This CDR3 region has 16 residues. Trimming left V 2 bases short and J 7 bases short, with 18 bases between. For the CDR3, the DNA is TGTGCCAGCAGTTTAGGGTACGGGAGTAGTTGGAATGAGCAGTTCTTC. Its protein product is CASSLGYGSSWNEQFF.

The chain employs TRBV10-3 and TRBJ1-1; the D is unclear. There are 13 residues in the CDR3. Trimming pared 0 bases from V and 5 bases from J, leaving 7 bases between. Germline lookup yields CDR1 ENHRY and CDR2 SYGVKD. The CDR3 sequence: CAISESWDTEAFF. In DNA, the CDR3 is TGTGCCATCAGTGAGTCATGGGATACTGAAGCTTTCTTT.